This T cell receptor beta chain is from a study of early stage breast cancer tumors. Study at large: Average read coverage per sample was 7.5 to 10-fold.

Study-wide results and caveats: Functional markers like CD4, CD8 and FOXP3 were missed in bulk sequencing.

Each sample had two DNA replicates, about 0.52 ug blood or around 1.5 ug tissue. This table comes from immunoSEQ multiplex PCR, and its TCRdb copy is limited to in-frame clones, with some not included. The table records approximately 70,000 clones, about 85% of them present only once. Comments on this clone: Its cognate antigen is unknown.

The CDR3 extends over 13 amino acids. Per the germline V gene, CDR1 is PRHDT and CDR2 is FYEKMQ (reference sequence). V lost 5 bases, J lost 2 bases, and 9 bases lay in between. The sequence derives from a person aged 40 to 49 with breast cancer. The chain recombines TRBV13 with TRBJ1-1; the D is unclear. The sample comprised blood. DNA of the CDR3: TGTGCCAGCAGCCAGGACGGAAACACTGAAGCTTTCTTT. Translation: CASSQDGNTEAFF.